This TCR beta chain was captured in a study of blood T cell repertoires in COVID-19. At the level of the study: Sources were T cells, B-cell-depleted T cells, or PBMCs; the material itself was cDNA or gDNA.

Seattle's cohort entered during active infection and was followed longitudinally. Per germline, CDR1 MNHNY and CDR2 SVGAGI (reference sequence). Trimming stripped 5 bases from V and 3 bases from J, with 8 bases between. The CDR3 runs 12 residues. As processed by the authors: Reference gene primer amplification yielded estimated nucleated cell counts. The data were produced by immunoSEQ multiplex PCR, yet TCRdb's version contains in-frame clones alone and is incomplete. V and J calls and clone size follow that table, whereas D and trimming were derived from the DNA. The sample gives around 210,000 clones, 70% to 90% of which show up once; over 15% is in the top ten.

The chain carries TRBV6-6 and TRBJ2-7; D possibly corresponds to TRBD1 (6 bases). The TCR was taken from a man in his forties or fifties with COVID-19, enrolled during active disease. Sequencing input: peripheral blood. The CDR3 loop is CASSPQGYEQYF. Written as DNA, the CDR3 is TGTGCCAGCAGTCCACAGGGCTACGAGCAGTACTTC.